The sequence of this T cell receptor (beta chain) was determined in a study of shared clonotypes between healthy human individuals. Whole-study context: Those who served as donors were a couple of women and a few men between the ages of 18 and 49. Study-wide results and caveats: Read depth was anticipated to influence clonotype sharing among donors.

Some clones are missing from TCRdb's copy, which holds only in-frame ones; the method was immunoSEQ multiplex PCR. The sample yields fewer than 700,000 clones, approximately 95% seen once. Turning to this clone: Antigen specificity is unknown.

CDR1 and CDR2 from the germline V gene are LNHDA and SQIVND (reference sequence). The CDR3 runs to 11 residues. Trimming shortened V by 5 bases and J by 5 bases, and 7 bases separated the two germline ends. Naive CD8 cells were CD45RO-negative, positively selected for CCR7, excluding terminally differentiated effector memory CD45RA+ cells. The genes are TRBV19 and TRBJ2-7; D gene unclear. This receptor was taken from a woman in her 30s in good health. Sequencing was performed on naive CD8+ T cells sorted from blood. The CDR3 DNA reads TGTGCCAGTAGTGCCCTTAACGAGCAGTACTTC. It is translated as CASSALNEQYF.